The TCR beta chain described here comes from a study of tissue T cells after allogeneic stem cell transplantation. General study results and limits: In patients and mice, blood and spleen missed much of tissue repertoire.

Germline CDR1 reads SGHAT; CDR2 reads FQNNGV. The CDR3 contains 17 residues. V lost 6 bases and J lost 2; bases outside the gene matches: 15. The table came from immunoSEQ multiplex PCR; TCRdb's copy has only in-frame clones and leaves some out. Here the sample spans about 3,300 clones, 70% being singletons. There are a few counts of this clone. What it recognizes is unknown. Autopsy tissues included GI tract, liver, skin and lymphoid organs. This chain uses TRBV11-2 with TRBJ2-7; TRBD2 agrees at 8 bases. This TCR came from a male donor aged 60 or older with lung cancer. Sequencing used tissue from the right colon, obtained at autopsy. Written as DNA, the CDR3 is TGTGCCAGCAGGGAGAACCCCATATCGGGGGGGACCTACGAGCAGTACTTC. Translated: CASRENPISGGTYEQYF.